This TCR beta chain came from a study of blood T cell repertoires in COVID-19. Study summary: The origin of the acute and convalescent COVID-19 samples was the United States, Italy and Spain.

This clone was recorded only once. Sequencing was performed with immunoSEQ multiplex PCR; in TCRdb, only in-frame clones are kept and a portion is missing. The sample yields about 330,000 clones, about 92% seen once. Germline values: CDR1 SGHVS, CDR2 FNYEAQ. J gave up 3 bases and V 5 bases, and 4 bases lay outside the gene matches. This CDR3 contains 14 residues. Clinical histories supplied by participants themselves formed the basis of cohort assignment. What the recovered Cohort 3 donors had was two negative PCRs, clearance, or symptom resolution. This chain links TRBV7-6 with TRBJ1-5; 7 positions agree with TRBD1. This sequence originates from a woman in her 30s who had recovered from COVID-19. What was sequenced was PBMCs or T cells enriched from blood (not recorded which). CDR3: CASSQTGINQPQHF. CDR3 in DNA: TGTGCCAGCAGCCAGACAGGGATCAATCAGCCCCAGCATTTT.